This section outlines one T cell receptor beta chain sequence together with its context. The data belong to a study of human T cells and chemical hapten exposure. Time point reported: pre-sensitization, week 0. The treatment is: therapeutic diphenylcyclopropenone sensitization with weekly scalp DPC. The ends lost 0 bases at V and 0 bases at J; junction bases unmatched: 1. Germline V gene sequence: CDR1 SGDLS, CDR2 YYNGEE. This CDR3 is 15 amino acids long. As the library was built, unique molecular identifiers were attached to individual cDNA molecules. TCRdb fed the RACE reads into MiXCR, producing one record per CDR3 protein. The data contain roughly 100,000 distinct CDR3 sequences, 10% to 15% of them singletons.

The chain recombines TRBV9 with TRBJ2-3, with TRBD1 matching 7 bases. The TCR was taken from a woman between 50 and 59 years old with alopecia areata. Some clones in this sample may be carry-over from other donors' samples. The material was whole blood, obtained in connection with sensitization to the hapten diphenylcyclopropenone (DPC). DNA for the CDR3: TGTGCCAGCAGCGTAGGGGGACAGAGCACAGATACGCAGTATTTT. Protein sequence: CASSVGGQSTDTQYF.